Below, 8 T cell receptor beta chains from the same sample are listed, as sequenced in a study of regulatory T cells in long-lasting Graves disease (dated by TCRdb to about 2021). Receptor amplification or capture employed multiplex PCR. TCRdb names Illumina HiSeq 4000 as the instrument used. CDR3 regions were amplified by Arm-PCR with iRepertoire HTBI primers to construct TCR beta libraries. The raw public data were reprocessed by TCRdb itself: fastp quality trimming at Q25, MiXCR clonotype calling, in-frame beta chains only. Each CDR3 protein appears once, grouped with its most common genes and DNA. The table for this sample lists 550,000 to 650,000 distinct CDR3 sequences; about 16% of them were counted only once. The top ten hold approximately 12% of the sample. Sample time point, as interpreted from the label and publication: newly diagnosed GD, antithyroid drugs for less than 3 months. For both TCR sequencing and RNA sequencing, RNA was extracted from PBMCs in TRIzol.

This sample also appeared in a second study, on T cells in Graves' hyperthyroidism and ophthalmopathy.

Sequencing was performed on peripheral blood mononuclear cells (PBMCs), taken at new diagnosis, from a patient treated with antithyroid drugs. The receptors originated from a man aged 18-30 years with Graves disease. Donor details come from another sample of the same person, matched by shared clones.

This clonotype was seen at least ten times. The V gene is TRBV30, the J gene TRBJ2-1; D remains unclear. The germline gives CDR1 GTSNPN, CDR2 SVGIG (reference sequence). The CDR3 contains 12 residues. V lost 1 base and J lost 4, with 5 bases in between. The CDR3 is CAWSAVYNEQFF. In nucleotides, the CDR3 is TGTGCCTGGAGTGCTGTATACAATGAGCAGTTCTTC.

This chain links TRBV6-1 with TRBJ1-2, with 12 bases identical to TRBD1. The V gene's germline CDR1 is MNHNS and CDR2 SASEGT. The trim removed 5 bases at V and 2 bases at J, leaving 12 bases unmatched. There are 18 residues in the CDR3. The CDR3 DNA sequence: TGTGCCAGCAGTCACCTGGCTGGGACAGGGGGCTCGAACTATGGCTACACCTTC. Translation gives CASSHLAGTGGSNYGYTF.

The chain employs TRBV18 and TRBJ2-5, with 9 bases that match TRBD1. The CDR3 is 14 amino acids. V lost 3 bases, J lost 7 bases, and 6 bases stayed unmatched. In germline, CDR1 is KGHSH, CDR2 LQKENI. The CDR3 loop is CASSPEGQGWTQYF. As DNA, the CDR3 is TGTGCCAGCTCACCGGAAGGACAGGGGTGGACCCAGTACTTC.

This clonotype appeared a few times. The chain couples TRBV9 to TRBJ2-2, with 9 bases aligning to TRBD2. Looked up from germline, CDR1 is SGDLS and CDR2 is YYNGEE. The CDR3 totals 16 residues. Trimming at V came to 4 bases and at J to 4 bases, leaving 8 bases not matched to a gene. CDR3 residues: CASSPWTSVATGELFF. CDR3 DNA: TGTGCCAGCAGCCCGTGGACTAGCGTGGCCACCGGGGAGCTGTTTTTT.

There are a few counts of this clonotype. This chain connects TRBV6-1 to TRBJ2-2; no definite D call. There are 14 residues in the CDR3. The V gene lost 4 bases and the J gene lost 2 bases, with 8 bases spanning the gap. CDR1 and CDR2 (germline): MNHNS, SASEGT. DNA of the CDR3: TGTGCCAGCAGTGCTAGTCCAAACACCGGGGAGCTGTTTTTT. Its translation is CASSASPNTGELFF.

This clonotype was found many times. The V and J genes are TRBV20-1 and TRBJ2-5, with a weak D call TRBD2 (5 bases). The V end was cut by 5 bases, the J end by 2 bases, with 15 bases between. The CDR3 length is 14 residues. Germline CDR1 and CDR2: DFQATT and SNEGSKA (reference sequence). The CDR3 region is CSAEGGIAQETQYF. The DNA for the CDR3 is TGCAGTGCTGAGGGTGGGATTGCTCAAGAGACCCAGTACTTC.

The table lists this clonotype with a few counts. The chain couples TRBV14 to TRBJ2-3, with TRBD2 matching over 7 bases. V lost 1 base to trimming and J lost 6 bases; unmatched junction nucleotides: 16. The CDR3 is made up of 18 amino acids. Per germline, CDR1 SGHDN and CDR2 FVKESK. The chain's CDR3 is CASSQVPVGAGLMDTQYF. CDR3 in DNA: TGTGCCAGCAGCCAAGTCCCCGTGGGAGCGGGATTAATGGATACGCAGTATTTT.

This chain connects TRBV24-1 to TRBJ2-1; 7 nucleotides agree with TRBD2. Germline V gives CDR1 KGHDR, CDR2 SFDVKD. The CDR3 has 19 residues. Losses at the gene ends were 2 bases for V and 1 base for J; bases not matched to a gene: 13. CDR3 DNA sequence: TGTGCCACCAGTGATTCGTCGGTGCGGGAGCATAGGTCCTACAATGAGCAGTTCTTC. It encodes CATSDSSVREHRSYNEQFF.